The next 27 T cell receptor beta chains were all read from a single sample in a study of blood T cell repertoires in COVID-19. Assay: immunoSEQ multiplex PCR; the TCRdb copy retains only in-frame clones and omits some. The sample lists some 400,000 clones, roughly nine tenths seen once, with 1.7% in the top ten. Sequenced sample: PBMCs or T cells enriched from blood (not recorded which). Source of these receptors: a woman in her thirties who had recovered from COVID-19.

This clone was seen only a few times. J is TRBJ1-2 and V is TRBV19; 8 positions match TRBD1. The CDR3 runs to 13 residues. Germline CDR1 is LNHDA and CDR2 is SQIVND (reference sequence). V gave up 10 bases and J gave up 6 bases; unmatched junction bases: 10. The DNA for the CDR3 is TGTGCCACTGGGGGGGCAGGGGGCGATGGCTACACCTTC. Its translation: CATGGAGGDGYTF.

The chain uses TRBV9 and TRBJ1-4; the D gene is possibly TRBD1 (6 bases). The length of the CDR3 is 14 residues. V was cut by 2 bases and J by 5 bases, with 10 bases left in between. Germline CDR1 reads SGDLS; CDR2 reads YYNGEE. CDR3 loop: CASSVGTKNEKLFF. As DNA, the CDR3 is TGTGCCAGCAGCGTGGGGACAAAGAATGAAAAACTGTTTTTT.

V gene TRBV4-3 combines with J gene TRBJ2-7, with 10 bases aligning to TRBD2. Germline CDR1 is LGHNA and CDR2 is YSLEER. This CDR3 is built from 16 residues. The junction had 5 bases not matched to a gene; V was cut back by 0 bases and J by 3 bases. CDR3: CASSQEWTSGGYEQYF. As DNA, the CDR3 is TGCGCCAGCAGCCAAGAGTGGACTAGCGGAGGCTACGAGCAGTACTTC.

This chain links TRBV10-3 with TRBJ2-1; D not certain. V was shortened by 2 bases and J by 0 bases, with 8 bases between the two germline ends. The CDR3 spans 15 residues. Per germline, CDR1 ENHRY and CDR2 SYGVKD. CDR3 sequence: CAISELSDSYNEQFF. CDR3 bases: TGTGCCATCAGTGAGCTAAGCGACTCCTACAATGAGCAGTTCTTC.

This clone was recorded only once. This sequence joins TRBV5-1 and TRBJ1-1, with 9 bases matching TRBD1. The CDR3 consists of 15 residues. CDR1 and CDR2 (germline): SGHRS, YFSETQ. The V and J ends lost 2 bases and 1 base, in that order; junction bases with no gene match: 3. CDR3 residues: CASSLRQGGNTEAFF. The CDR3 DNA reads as TGCGCCAGCAGCTTAAGACAGGGGGGGAACACTGAAGCTTTCTTT.

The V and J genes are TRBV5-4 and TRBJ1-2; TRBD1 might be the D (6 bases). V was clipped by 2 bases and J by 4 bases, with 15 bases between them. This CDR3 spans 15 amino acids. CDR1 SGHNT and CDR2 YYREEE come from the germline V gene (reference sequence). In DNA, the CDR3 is TGTGCCAGCAGCTTTCCGGGACATACCCCCTATGGCTACACCTTC. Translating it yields CASSFPGHTPYGYTF.

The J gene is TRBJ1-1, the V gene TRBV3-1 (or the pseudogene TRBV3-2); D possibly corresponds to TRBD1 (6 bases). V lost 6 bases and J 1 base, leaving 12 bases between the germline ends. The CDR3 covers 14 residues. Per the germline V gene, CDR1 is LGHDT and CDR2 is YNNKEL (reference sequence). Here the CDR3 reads CASRATGPNTEAFF. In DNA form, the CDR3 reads TGTGCCAGCAGGGCTACAGGGCCGAACACTGAAGCTTTCTTT.

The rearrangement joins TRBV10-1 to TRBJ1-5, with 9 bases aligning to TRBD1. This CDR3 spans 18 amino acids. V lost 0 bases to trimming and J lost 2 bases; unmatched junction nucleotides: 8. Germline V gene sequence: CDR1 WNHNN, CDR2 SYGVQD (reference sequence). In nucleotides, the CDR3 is TGCGCCAGCAGTGAGTCTCCGGACAGGGGTAGGGGCAATCAGCCCCAGCATTTT. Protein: CASSESPDRGRGNQPQHF.

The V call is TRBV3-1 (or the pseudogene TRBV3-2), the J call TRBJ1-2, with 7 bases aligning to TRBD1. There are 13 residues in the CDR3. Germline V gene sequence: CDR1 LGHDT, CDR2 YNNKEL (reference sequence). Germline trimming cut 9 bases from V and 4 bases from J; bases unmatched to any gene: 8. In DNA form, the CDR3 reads TGTGCCAGTGCGAGGGGGCCCAGCTATGGCTACACCTTC. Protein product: CASARGPSYGYTF.

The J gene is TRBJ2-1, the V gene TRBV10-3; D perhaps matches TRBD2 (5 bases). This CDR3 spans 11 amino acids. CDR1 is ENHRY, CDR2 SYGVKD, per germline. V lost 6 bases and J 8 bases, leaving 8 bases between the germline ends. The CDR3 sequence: CAIRKEDEQFF. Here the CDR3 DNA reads TGTGCCATCAGGAAGGAGGATGAGCAGTTCTTC.

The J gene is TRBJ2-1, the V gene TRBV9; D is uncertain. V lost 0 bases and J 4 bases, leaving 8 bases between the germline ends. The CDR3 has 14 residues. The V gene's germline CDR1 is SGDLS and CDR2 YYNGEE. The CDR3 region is CASSVAPTYNEQFF. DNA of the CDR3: TGTGCCAGCAGCGTAGCTCCCACATACAATGAGCAGTTCTTC.

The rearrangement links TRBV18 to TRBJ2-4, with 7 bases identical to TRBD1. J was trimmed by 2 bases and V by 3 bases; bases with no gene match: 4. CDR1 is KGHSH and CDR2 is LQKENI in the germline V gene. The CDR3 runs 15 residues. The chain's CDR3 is CASSPNRGTKNIQYF. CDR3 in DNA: TGTGCCAGCTCACCTAACAGGGGTACCAAAAACATTCAGTACTTC. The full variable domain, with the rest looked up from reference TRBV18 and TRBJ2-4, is NAGVMQNPRHLVRRRGQEARLRCSPMKGHSHVYWYRQLPEEGLKFMVYLQKENIIDESGMPKERFSAEFPKEGPSILRIQQVVRGDSAAYFCASSPNRGTKNIQYFGAGTRLSVL.

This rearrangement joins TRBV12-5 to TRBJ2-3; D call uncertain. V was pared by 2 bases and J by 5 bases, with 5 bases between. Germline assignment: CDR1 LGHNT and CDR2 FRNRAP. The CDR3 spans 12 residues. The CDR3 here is CASGLTQDTQYF. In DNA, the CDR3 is TGTGCTAGTGGTTTGACTCAAGATACGCAGTATTTT.

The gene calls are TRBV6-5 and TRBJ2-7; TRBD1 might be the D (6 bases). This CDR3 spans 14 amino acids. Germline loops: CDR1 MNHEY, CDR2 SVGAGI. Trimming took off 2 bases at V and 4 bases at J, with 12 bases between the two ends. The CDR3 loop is CASSYTGQLYEQYF. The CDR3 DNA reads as TGTGCCAGCAGTTACACAGGACAGCTTTACGAGCAGTACTTC.

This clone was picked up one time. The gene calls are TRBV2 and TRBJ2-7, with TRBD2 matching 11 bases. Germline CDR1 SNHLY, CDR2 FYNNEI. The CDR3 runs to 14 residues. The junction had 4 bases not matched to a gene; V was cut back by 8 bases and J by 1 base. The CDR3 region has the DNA TGTGCCAGCTTTCGACTAGCGGGATCCTACGAGCAGTACTTC. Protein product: CASFRLAGSYEQYF.

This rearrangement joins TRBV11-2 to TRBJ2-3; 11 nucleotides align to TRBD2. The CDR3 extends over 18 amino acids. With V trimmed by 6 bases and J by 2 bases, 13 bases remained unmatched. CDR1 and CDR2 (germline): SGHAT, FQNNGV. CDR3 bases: TGTGCCAGCAGGTCCGGGACTAGCGGTTTTTATCCCACAGATACGCAGTATTTT. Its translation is CASRSGTSGFYPTDTQYF.

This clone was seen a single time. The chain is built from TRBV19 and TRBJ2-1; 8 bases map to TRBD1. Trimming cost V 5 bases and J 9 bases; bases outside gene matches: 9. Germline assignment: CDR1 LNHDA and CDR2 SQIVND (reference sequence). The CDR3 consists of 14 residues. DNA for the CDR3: TGTGCCAGTAGTTCTTGGACAGGGAAGGGTGAGCAGTTCTTC. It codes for CASSSWTGKGEQFF.

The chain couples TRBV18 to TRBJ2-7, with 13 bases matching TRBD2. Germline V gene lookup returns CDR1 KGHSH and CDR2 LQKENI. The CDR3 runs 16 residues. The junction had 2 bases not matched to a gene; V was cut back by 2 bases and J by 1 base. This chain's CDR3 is CASSPRGLAGSYEQYF. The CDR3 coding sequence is TGTGCCAGCTCACCAAGGGGACTAGCGGGGTCCTACGAGCAGTACTTC.

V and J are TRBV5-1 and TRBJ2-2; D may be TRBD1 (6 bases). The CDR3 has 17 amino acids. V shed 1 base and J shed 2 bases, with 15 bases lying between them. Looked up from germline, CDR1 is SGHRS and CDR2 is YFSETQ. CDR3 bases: TGCGCCAGCAGCTTGAGCAGCCAGGGGCTCAACACCGGGGAGCTGTTTTTT. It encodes CASSLSSQGLNTGELFF.

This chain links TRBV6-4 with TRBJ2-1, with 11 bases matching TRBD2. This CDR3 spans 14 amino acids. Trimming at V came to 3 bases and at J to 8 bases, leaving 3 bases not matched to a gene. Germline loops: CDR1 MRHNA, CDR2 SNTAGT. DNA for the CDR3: TGTGCCAGCAGTGAAACTAGCGGGAGCTATGAGCAGTTCTTC. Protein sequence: CASSETSGSYEQFF.

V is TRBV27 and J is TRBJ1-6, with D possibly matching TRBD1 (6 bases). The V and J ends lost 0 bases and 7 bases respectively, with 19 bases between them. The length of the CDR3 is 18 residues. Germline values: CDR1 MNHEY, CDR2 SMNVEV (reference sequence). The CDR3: CASSLSARGRSWNSPLHF. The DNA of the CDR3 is TGTGCCAGCAGTTTATCCGCCAGGGGAAGGTCCTGGAATTCACCCCTCCACTTT.

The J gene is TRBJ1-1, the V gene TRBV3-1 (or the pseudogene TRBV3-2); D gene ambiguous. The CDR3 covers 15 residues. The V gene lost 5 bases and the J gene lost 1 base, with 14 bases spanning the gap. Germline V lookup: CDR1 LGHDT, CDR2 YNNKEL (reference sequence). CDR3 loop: CASSEYNQANTEAFF. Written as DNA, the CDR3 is TGTGCCAGCAGCGAATATAATCAGGCGAACACTGAAGCTTTCTTT.

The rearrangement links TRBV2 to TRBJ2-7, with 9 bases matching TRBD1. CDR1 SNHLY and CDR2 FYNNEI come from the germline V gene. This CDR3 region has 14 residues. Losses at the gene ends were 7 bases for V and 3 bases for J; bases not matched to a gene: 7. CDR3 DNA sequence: TGTGCCAGCACTTGGACAGGGGTGGTCTACGAGCAGTACTTC. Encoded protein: CASTWTGVVYEQYF. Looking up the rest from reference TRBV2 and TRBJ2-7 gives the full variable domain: EPEVTQTPSHQVTQMGQEVILRCVPISNHLYFYWYRQILGQKVEFLVSFYNNEISEKSEIFDDQFSVERPDGSNFTLKIRSTKLEDSAMYFCASTWTGVVYEQYFGPGTRLTVT.

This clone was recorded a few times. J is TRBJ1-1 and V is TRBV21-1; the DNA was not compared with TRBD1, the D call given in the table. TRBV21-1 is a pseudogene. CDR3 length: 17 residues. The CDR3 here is CASSKVAGQALNTEAFF. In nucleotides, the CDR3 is TGTGCCAGCAGCAAAGTCGCGGGACAGGCGCTGAACACTGAAGCTTTCTTT.

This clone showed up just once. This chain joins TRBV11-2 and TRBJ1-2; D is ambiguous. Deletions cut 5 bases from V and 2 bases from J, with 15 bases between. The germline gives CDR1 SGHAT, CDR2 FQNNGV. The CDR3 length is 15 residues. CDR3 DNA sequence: TGTGCCAGCAGCGGAGGGATGAGGGAGAACTATGGCTACACCTTC. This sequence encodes CASSGGMRENYGYTF.

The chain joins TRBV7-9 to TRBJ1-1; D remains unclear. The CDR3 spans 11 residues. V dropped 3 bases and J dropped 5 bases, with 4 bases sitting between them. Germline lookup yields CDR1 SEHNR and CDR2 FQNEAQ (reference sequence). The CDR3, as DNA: TGTGCCAGCAGCTTGACTACTGAAGCTTTCTTT. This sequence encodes CASSLTTEAFF.

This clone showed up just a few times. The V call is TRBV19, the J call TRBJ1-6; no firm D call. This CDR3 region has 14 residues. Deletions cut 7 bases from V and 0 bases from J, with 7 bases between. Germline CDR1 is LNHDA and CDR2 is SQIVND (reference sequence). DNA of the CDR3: TGTGCCAGTATGTTGAGCTCCTATAATTCACCCCTCCACTTT. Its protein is CASMLSSYNSPLHF.